This T cell receptor (beta chain) emerged from a study of CD8 T cells in ankylosing spondylitis. This clonotype was seen only a few times. Germline CDR1 and CDR2: SGHRS and YFSETQ. Deletions cut 6 bases from V and 8 bases from J, with 20 bases between. The CDR3 extends over 15 amino acids. Library preparation for TCR beta used quantitative 5'-RACE with molecular barcodes. TCRdb independently ran MiXCR on the 5' RACE reads; one entry per CDR3 protein. Of 250,000 to 350,000 distinct CDR3 sequences detected, 15% to 20% appear once; the ten largest clones hold under 8.5%. The clonotype comes from a male donor with ankylosing spondylitis or in good health (not recorded which). The rearrangement joins TRBV5-1 to TRBJ1-4, with D perhaps TRBD1 (6 bases). The sequenced material came from blood, either unsorted or a sorted T cell fraction (not recorded which). Here the CDR3 reads CASTLQGLEGEKLFF. CDR3 coding DNA: TGCGCCAGCACCCTACAGGGTTTGGAAGGCGAAAAACTGTTTTTT.